Given below is one T cell receptor beta chain in context. Antigen unknown. RNA transcripts gave rise to amplified TCR beta CDR3 regions. The HTBI primer set served for first-round RT-PCR of the TCR CDR3. Each CDR3 protein is one row after TCRdb ran MiXCR on the multiplex PCR reads. This sample has approximately 720,000 distinct CDR3 sequences, with 18% found just once. A patient was excluded if there was uncontrolled infection, other autoimmune disease, pregnancy or lactation. Fresh peripheral blood, roughly 9.8 ml of it, supplied the PBMCs. In germline, CDR1 is LNHDA, CDR2 SQIVND (reference sequence). Between the trimmed V and J ends, which lost 5 bases and 7 bases, there was a span of 9 bases. The CDR3 is 12 amino acids. The data were obtained in a study of T cells in Graves' hyperthyroidism and ophthalmopathy. Overall study: The blood sample was taken at first diagnosis, before treatment began.

Study-level points and caveats: Peripheral blood also featured most of the thyroid clonotypes expanded above 0.001.

What was sequenced was blood. This chain connects TRBV19 to TRBJ1-5; D call uncertain. This clonotype was obtained from a woman aged 50 to 60 with Graves' hyperthyroidism that later progressed to Graves' ophthalmopathy. The CDR3 DNA reads as TGTGCCAGTAGTGGCGAAGTCCAGCCCCAGCATTTT. Protein: CASSGEVQPQHF.